The rows below give T cell receptor beta chains drawn from one sample of a study of Ad26.COV2.S vaccination and SARS-CoV-2 variants. Repertoires were generated with immunoSEQ multiplex PCR, while TCRdb's copy carries only in-frame clones and drops some. Here the sample spans about 350,000 clones, about 91% being singletons. The specimen comprised peripheral blood, sampled after recovery from COVID-19. The receptor set was obtained from a human donor who had recovered from COVID-19. The CDR3 runs from the conserved cysteine through the conserved F or W.

>TRBV6-5|14
CASSYRGGGNTIYF
>TRBV29-1|16
CSVEDPGPQRRETQYF
>TRBV2|17
CASSGARGTGSNQPQHF
>TRBV9|15
CASSAGDSRSYEQYF
>TRBV5-5|13
CASSLVREYEQYF
>TRBV7-9|13
CASRRGLLTEAFF
>TRBV14|14
CASSQDVGGYGYTF
>TRBV4-3|13
CASSQGVGNEQFF
>TRBV21-1|16
CASSTLSGGFSYEQYF
>TRBV7-2|14
CASSLDGGYYEQFF
>TRBV3-1/TRBV3-2|15
CASSQGHQLPLEAFF
>TRBV18|15
CASSGTSREGGELFF
>TRBV3-1/TRBV3-2|15
CASSTRSGWNEKLFF
>TRBV16|16
CASSQLGLAGYNEQFF
>TRBV3-1/TRBV3-2|12
CASSRGENTIYF
>TRBV6-2/TRBV6-3|15
CASSYEGAGAQPQHF
>TRBV18|13
CASSPGEGFGYTF
>TRBV6-5|15
CASRPRAGQSYEQYF
>TRBV10-2|15
CASSEAATNTGELFF
>TRBV9|14
CASSGTGMNTEAFF
>TRBV12-3/TRBV12-4|12
CASSLGPGRTFF
>TRBV4-1|17
CASSQTNRVHGNQPQHF
>TRBV14|11
CASSHGVEQYF
>TRBV7-9|14
CASSFDSSTDTQYF
>TRBV9|15
CASSGGTGPLNEQFF
>TRBV20-1|13
CSASSGSDYGYTF
>TRBV5-1|15
CASSFAWGRADTQYF
>TRBV10-2|18
CASSETIITGRSDTEAFF
>TRBV20-1|18
CSASKDGVVSPPFYGYTF
>TRBV11-3|15
CASSISGGRYNEQFF
>TRBV5-1|13
CASSPRGIEKLFF
>TRBV7-8|15
CASSLQSHQWDTQYF